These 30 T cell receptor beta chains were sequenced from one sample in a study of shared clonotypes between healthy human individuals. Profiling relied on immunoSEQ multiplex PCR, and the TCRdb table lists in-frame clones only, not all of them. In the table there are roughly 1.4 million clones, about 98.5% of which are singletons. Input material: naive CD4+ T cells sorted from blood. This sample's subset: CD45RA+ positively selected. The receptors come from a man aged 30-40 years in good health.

DNA for the CDR3: TGCGCCAGCAGCTTACGGATCAGGGGGTCAGAGCAGTACTTC. Protein sequence: CASSLRIRGSEQYF. The chain joins TRBV5-1 to TRBJ2-7; 7 bases line up with TRBD1. Germline lookup yields CDR1 SGHRS and CDR2 YFSETQ. This CDR3 contains 14 residues. V was pared by 2 bases and J by 7 bases, with 9 bases of the junction left unmatched.

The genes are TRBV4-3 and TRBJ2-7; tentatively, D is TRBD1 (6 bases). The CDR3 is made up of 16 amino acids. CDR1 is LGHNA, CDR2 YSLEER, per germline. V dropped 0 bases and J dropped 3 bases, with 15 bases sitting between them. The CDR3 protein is CASSQESAGVNYEQYF. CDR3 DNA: TGCGCCAGCAGCCAAGAATCGGCAGGGGTGAACTACGAGCAGTACTTC.

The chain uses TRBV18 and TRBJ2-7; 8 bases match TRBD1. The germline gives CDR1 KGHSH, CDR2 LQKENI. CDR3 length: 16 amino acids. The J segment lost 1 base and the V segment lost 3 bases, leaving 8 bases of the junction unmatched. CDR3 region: CASSPRSRTGSYEQYF. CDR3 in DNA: TGTGCCAGCTCACCCCGGTCAAGGACAGGGTCCTACGAGCAGTACTTC.

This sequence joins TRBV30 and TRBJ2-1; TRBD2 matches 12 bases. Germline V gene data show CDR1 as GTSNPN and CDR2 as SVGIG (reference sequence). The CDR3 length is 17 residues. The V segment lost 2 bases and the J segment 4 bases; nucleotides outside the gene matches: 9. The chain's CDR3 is CAWSPWRTSGTYNEQFF. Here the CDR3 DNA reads TGTGCCTGGAGTCCTTGGAGGACTAGCGGGACGTACAATGAGCAGTTCTTC.

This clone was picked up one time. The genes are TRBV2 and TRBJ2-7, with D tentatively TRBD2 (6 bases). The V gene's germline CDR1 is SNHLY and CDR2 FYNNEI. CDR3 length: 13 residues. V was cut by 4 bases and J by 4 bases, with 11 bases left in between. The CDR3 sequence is CASSVGTFYEQYF. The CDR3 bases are TGTGCCAGCAGTGTCGGGACTTTTTACGAGCAGTACTTC.

The CDR3 DNA follows: TGTGCCAGCAGTCCCACGCAGCTAGCGGCCCCCTACGAGCAGTACTTC. This encodes CASSPTQLAAPYEQYF. V is TRBV27 and J is TRBJ2-7, with 7 bases fitting TRBD2. The CDR3 loop spans 16 amino acids. Trimming cost V 5 bases and J 2 bases; bases outside gene matches: 12. Per germline, CDR1 MNHEY and CDR2 SMNVEV (reference sequence).

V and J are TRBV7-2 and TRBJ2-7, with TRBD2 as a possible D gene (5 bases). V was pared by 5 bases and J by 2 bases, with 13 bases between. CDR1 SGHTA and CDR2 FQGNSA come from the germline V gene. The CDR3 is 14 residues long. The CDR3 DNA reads TGTGCCAGCAGCCGCGGGCAGAACCCCTACGAGCAGTACTTC. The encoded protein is CASSRGQNPYEQYF.

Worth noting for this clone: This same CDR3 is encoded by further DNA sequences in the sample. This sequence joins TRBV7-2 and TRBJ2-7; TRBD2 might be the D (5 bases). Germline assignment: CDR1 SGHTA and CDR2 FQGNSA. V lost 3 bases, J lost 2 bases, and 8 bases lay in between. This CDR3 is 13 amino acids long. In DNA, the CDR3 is TGTGCCAGCAGCTTCAGCGGTCCCTACGAGCAGTACTTC. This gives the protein CASSFSGPYEQYF.

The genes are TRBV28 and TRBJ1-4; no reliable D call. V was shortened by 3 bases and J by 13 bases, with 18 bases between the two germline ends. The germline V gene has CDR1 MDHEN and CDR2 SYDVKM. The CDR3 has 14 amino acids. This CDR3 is CASSFSRRAVGLFF. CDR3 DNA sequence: TGTGCCAGCAGTTTTTCCAGGCGGGCCGTAGGACTGTTTTTT. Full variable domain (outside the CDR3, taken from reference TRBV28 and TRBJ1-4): DVKVTQSSRYLVKRTGEKVFLECVQDMDHENMFWYRQDPGLGLRLIYFSYDVKMKEKGDIPEGYSVSREKKERFSLILESASTNQTSMYLCASSFSRRAVGLFFGSGTQLSVL.

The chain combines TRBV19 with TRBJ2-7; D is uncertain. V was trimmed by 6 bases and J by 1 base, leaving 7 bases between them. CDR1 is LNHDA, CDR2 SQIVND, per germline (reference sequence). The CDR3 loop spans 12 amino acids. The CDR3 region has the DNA TGTGCCAGTAGCGCGGTTTCCTACGAGCAGTACTTC. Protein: CASSAVSYEQYF.

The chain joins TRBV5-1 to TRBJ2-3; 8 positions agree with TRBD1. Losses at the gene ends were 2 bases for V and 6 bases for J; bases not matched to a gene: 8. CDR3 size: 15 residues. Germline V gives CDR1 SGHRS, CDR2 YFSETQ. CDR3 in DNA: TGCGCCAGCAGCTTTGGGACAGGCGGAGGGGATACGCAGTATTTT. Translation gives CASSFGTGGGDTQYF.

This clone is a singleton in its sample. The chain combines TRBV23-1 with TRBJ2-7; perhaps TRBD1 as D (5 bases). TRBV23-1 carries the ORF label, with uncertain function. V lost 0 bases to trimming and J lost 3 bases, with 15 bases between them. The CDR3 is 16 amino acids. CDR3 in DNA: TGCGCCAGCAGTCAATCATGGGGCTCCCCCTACTACGAGCAGTACTTC. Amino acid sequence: CASSQSWGSPYYEQYF.

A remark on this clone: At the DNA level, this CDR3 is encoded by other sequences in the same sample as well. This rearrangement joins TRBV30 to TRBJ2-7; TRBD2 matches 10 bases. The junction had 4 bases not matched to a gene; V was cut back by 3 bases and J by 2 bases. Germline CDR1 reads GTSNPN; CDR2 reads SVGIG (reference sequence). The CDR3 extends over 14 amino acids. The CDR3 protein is CAWRESGRAYEQYF. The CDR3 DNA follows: TGTGCCTGGAGGGAAAGCGGGAGGGCCTACGAGCAGTACTTC.

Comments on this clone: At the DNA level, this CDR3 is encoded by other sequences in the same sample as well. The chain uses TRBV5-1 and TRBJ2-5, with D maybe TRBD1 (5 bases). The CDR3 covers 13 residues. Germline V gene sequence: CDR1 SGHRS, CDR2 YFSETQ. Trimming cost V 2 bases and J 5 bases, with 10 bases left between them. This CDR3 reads CASSFQGGETQYF. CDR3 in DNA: TGCGCCAGCAGCTTTCAGGGTGGGGAGACCCAGTACTTC.

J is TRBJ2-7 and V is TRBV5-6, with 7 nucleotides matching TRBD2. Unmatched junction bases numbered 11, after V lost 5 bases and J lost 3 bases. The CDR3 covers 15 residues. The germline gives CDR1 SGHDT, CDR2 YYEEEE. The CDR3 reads CASRQQRDYLYEQYF. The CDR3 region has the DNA TGTGCCAGCAGGCAACAGCGGGACTACCTCTACGAGCAGTACTTC.

The CDR3 coding sequence is TGTGCCAGCAGCCCGGCGCTAGCGGGAGGGACTTTCTACGAGCAGTACTTC. Protein: CASSPALAGGTFYEQYF. The chain has TRBV11-2 and TRBJ2-7; 12 positions agree with TRBD2. The J segment lost 3 bases and the V segment lost 5 bases, leaving 11 bases of the junction unmatched. The germline gives CDR1 SGHAT, CDR2 FQNNGV. This CDR3 has 17 amino acids.

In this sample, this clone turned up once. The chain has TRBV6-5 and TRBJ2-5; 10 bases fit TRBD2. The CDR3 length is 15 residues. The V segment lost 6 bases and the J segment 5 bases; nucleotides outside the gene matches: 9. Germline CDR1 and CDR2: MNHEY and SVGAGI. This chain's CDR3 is CASRPLAGVGETQYF. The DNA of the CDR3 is TGTGCCAGCAGGCCGCTAGCGGGAGTCGGGGAGACCCAGTACTTC.

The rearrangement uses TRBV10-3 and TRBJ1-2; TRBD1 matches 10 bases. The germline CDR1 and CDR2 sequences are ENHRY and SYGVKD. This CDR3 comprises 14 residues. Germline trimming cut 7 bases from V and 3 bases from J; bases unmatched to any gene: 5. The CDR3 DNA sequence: TGTGCCATCAACGACAGGGGGCTGGACTATGGCTACACCTTC. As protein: CAINDRGLDYGYTF.

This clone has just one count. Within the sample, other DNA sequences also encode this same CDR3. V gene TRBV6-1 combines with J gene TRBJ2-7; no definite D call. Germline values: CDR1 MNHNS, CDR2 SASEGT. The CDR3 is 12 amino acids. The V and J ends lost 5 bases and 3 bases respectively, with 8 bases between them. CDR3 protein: CASSTGHYEQYF. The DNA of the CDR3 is TGTGCCAGCAGTACCGGGCACTACGAGCAGTACTTC.

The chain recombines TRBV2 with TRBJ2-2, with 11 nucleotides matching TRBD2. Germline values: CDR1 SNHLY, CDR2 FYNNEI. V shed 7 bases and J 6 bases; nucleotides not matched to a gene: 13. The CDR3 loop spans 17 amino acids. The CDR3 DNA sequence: TGTGCCAGCATCTTTACTAGCGGGAGTCAATTAGCCGGGGAGCTGTTTTTT. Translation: CASIFTSGSQLAGELFF.

Here the CDR3 reads CSVDYTGGETQYF. In nucleotides, the CDR3 is TGCAGCGTTGACTACACCGGGGGGGAGACCCAGTACTTC. The J gene is TRBJ2-5, the V gene TRBV29-1; TRBD2 matches at 7 bases. V shed 3 bases, J shed 5 bases, and the junction held 6 bases outside the gene matches. Germline values: CDR1 SQVTM, CDR2 ANQGSEA. The CDR3 covers 13 residues. Together with reference TRBV29-1 and TRBJ2-5, the CDR3 gives the full variable domain: SAVISQKPSRDICQRGTSLTIQCQVDSQVTMMFWYRQQPGQSLTLIATANQGSEATYESGFVIDKFPISRPNLTFSTLTVSNMSPEDSSIYLCSVDYTGGETQYFGPGTRLLVL.

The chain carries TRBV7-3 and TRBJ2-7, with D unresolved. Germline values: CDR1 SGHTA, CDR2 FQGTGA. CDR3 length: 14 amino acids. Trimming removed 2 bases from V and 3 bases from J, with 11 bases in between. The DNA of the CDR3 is TGTGCCAGCAGCTTATTAAAGGGTAACTACGAGCAGTACTTC. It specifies CASSLLKGNYEQYF.

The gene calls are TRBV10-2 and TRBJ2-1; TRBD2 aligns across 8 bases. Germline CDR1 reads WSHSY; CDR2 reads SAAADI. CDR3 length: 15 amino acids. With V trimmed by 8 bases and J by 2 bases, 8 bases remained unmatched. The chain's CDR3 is CASCMPGLAYNEQFF. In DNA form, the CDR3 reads TGCGCCAGCTGCATGCCGGGACTAGCCTACAATGAGCAGTTCTTC.

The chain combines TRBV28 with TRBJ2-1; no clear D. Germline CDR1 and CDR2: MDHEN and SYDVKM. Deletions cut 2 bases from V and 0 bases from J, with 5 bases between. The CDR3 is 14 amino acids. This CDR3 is CASSLGSSYNEQFF. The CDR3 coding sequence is TGTGCCAGCAGTTTAGGAAGCTCCTACAATGAGCAGTTCTTC.

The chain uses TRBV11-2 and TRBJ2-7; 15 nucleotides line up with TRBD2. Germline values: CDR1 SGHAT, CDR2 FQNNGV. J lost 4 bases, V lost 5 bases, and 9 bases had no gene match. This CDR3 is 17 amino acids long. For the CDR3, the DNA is TGTGCCAGCAGCCGAGACGCTGGGACTAGCGGGAGGTACGAGCAGTACTTC. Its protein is CASSRDAGTSGRYEQYF.

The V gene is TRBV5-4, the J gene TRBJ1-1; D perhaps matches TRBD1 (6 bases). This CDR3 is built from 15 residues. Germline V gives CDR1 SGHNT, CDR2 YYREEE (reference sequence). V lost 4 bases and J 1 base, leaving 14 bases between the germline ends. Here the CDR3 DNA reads TGTGCCAGCAGCCTCTACAGGGTGGGGAACACTGAAGCTTTCTTT. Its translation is CASSLYRVGNTEAFF.

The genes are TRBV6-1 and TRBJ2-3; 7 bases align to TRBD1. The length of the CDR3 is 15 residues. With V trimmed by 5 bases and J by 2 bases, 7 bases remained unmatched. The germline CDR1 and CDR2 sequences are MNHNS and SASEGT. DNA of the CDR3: TGTGCCAGCAGTTTAGACAGGGTGAACACAGATACGCAGTATTTT. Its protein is CASSLDRVNTDTQYF.

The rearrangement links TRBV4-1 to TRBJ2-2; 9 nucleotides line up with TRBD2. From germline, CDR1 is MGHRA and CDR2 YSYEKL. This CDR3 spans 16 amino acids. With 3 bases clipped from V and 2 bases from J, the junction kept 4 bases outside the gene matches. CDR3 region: CASSQLAGPNTGELFF. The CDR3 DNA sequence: TGCGCCAGCAGCCAGCTAGCGGGACCAAACACCGGGGAGCTGTTTTTT.

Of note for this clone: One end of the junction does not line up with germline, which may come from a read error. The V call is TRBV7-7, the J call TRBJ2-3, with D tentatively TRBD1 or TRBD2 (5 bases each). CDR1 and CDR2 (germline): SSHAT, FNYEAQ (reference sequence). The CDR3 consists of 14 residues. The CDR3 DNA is TGTGCTAGCAGCCCCGGGGCTAGCAGAGATACGCAGTATTTT. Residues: CASSPGASRDTQYF.

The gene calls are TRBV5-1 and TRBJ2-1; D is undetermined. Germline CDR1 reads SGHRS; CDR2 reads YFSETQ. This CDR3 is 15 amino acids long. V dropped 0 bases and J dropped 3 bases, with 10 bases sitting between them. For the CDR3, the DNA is TGCGCCAGCAGCTTGGAAGGCCATTACTACAATGAGCAGTTCTTC. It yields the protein CASSLEGHYYNEQFF.